This T cell receptor (beta chain) originates from a study of control samples from healthy donors and cancer patients. Looked up from germline, CDR1 is SGHRS and CDR2 is YFSETQ. V dropped 2 bases and J dropped 2; count of bases not matched to a gene: 7. The CDR3 is made up of 16 amino acids. Sequencing was performed with immunoSEQ multiplex PCR; in TCRdb, only in-frame clones are kept and a portion is missing. The sample records approximately 150,000 clones, 80% to 95% being singletons. Comments on this clone: The same CDR3 arises from other DNA sequences in this sample as well.

The receptor's source is a woman between 25 and 40 years old in good health. Sequencing was done on a sample of blood. The chain is built from TRBV5-1 and TRBJ2-5; 9 bases match TRBD1. The CDR3 bases are TGCGCCAGCAGCTTAGGTGACAGGGGGGATCAAGAGACCCAGTACTTC. It encodes CASSLGDRGDQETQYF.